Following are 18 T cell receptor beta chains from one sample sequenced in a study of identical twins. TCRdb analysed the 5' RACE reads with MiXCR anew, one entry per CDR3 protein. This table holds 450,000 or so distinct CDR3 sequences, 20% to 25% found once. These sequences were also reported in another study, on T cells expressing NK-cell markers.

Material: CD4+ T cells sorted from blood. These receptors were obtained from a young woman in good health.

The CDR3 here is CASSSSRDRVHEQYF. CDR3 nucleotides: TGTGCCAGCAGCTCCAGCCGGGACAGGGTACACGAGCAGTACTTC. The chain links TRBV7-9 to TRBJ2-7; 9 nucleotides align to TRBD1. The CDR3 extends over 15 amino acids. V trimming: 4 bases; J trimming: 5 bases; junction bases outside the gene matches: 9. Germline V lookup: CDR1 SEHNR, CDR2 FQNEAQ (reference sequence).

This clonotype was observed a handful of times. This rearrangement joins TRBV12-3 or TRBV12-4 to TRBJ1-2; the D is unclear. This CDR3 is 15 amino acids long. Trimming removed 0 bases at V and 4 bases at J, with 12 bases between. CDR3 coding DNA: TGTGCCAGCAGTTTAGCGGGTAGGACGAGCTATGGCTACACCTTC. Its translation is CASSLAGRTSYGYTF.

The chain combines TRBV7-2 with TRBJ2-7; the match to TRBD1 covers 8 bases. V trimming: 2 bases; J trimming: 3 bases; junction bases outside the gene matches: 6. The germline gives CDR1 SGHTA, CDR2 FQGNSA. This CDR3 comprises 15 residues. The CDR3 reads CASSLFLGQGYEQYF. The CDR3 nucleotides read TGTGCCAGCAGCTTATTTTTAGGACAGGGCTACGAGCAGTACTTC.

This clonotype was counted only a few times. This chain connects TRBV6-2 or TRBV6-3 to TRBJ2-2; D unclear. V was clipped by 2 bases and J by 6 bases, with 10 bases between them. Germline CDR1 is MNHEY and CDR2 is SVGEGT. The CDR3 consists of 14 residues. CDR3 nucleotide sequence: TGTGCCAGCAGTTACCGACAAATAGCCGGGGAGCTGTTTTTT. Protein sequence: CASSYRQIAGELFF.

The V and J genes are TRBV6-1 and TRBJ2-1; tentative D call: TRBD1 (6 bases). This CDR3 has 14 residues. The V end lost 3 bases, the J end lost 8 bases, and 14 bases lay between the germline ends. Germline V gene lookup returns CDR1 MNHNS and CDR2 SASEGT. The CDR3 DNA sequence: TGTGCCAGCAGTGACAGGGGAGTAGTGCATGAGCAGTTCTTC. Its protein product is CASSDRGVVHEQFF.

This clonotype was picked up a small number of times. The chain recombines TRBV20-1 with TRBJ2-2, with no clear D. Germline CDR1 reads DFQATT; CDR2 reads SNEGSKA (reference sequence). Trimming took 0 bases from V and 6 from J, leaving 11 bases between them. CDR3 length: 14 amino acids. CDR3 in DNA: TGCAGTGCTAGAGATAGGACCCCACCCGGGGAGCTGTTTTTT. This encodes CSARDRTPPGELFF.

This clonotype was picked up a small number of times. This chain's CDR3 is CSAGQRTNYGYTF. In DNA form, the CDR3 reads TGCAGTGCTGGGCAGAGGACTAACTATGGCTACACCTTC. The chain combines TRBV20-1 with TRBJ1-2, with unresolved D. CDR1 is DFQATT, CDR2 SNEGSKA, per germline (reference sequence). The CDR3 is made up of 13 amino acids. The V and J ends lost 5 bases and 0 bases respectively, with 10 bases between them.

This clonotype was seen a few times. The CDR3: CASSFPFWGRVGELFF. In nucleotides, the CDR3 is TGTGCCAGCAGCTTCCCCTTCTGGGGGCGAGTCGGGGAGCTGTTTTTT. The genes are TRBV7-8 and TRBJ2-2; a possible D gene is TRBD1 (6 bases). From germline, CDR1 is SGHVS and CDR2 FQNEAQ. The CDR3 covers 16 residues. V lost 3 bases and J 7 bases, leaving 18 bases between the germline ends.

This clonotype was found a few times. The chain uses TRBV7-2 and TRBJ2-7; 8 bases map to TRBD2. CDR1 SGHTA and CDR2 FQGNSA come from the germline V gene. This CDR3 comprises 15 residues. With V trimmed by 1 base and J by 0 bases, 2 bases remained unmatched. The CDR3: CASSLGGRSSYEQYF. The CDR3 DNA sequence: TGTGCCAGCAGCTTAGGCGGGAGGTCCTCCTACGAGCAGTACTTC.

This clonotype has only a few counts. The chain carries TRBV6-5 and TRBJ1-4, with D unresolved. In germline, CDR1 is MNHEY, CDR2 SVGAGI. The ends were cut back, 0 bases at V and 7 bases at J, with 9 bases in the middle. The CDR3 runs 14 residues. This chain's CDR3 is CASSYSVTGEKLFF. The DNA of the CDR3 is TGTGCCAGCAGTTACTCCGTTACGGGTGAAAAACTGTTTTTT.

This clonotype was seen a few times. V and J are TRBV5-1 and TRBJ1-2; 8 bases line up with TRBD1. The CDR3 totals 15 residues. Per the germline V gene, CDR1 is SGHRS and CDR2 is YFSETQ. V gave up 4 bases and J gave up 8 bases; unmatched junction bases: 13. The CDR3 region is CASSPLSGTGDGYTF. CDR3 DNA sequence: TGCGCCAGCAGCCCCCTATCCGGGACAGGAGACGGCTACACCTTC. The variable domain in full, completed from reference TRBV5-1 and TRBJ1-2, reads KAGVTQTPRYLIKTRGQQVTLSCSPISGHRSVSWYQQTPGQGLQFLFEYFSETQRNKGNFPGRFSGRQFSNSRSEMNVSTLELGDSALYLCASSPLSGTGDGYTFGSGTRLTVV.

The CDR3: CASSRLPMETQYF. As DNA, the CDR3 is TGCGCATCCTCCCGGCTACCCATGGAGACCCAGTACTTC. This sequence joins TRBV5-1 and TRBJ2-5; D is undetermined. CDR1 and CDR2 (germline): SGHRS, YFSETQ. The CDR3 has 13 residues.

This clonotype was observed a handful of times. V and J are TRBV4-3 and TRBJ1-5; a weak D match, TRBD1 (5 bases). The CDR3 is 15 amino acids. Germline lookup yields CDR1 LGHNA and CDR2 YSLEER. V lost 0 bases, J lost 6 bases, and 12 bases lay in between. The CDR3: CASSQDGQGGQPQHF. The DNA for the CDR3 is TGCGCCAGCAGCCAAGATGGGCAGGGAGGTCAGCCCCAGCATTTT.

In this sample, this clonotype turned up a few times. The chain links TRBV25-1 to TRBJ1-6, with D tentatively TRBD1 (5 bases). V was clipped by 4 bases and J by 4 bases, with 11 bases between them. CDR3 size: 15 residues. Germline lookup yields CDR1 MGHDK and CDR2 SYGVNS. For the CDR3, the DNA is TGTGCCAGCAGTGCGGGGGACGGATATAATTCACCCCTCCACTTT. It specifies CASSAGDGYNSPLHF.

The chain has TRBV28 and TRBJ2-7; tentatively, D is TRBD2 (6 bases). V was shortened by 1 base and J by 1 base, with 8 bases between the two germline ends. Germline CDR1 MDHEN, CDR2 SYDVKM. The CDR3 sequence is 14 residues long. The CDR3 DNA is TGTGCCAGCAGTTTATTACTAGCTTCCTACGAGCAGTACTTC. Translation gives CASSLLLASYEQYF.

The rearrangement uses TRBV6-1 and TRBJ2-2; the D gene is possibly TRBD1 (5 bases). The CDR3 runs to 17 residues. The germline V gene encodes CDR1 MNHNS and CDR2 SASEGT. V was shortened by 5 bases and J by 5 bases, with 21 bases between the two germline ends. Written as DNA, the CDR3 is TGTGCCAGCAGTCGCGTCCAGGGCCTACGAAGGACCGGGGAGCTGTTTTTT. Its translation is CASSRVQGLRRTGELFF.

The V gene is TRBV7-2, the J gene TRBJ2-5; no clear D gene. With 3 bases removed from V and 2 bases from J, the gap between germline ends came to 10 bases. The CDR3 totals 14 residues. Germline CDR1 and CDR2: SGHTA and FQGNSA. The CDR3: CASSFQVGQETQYF. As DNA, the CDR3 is TGTGCCAGCAGCTTCCAGGTCGGACAAGAGACCCAGTACTTC.

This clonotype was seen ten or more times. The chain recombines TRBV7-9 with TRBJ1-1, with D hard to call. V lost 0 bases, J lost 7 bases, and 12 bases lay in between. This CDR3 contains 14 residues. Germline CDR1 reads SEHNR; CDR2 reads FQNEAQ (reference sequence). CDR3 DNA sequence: TGTGCCAGCAGCTTAGCCGAAGGACGTAGTGAAGCTTTCTTT. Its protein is CASSLAEGRSEAFF.